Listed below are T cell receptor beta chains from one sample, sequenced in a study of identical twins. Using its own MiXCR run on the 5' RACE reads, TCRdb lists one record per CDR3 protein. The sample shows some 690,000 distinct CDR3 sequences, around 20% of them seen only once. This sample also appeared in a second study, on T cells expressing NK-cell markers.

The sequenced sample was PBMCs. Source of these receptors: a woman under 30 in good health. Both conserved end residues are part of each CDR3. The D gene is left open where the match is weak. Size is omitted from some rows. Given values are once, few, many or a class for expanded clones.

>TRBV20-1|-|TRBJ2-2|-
CSASLGAGELFF
TGCAGTGCTAGCTTGGGGGCCGGGGAGCTGTTTTTT
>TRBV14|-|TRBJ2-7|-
CASSQREALPYEQYF
TGTGCCAGCAGCCAAAGGGAAGCCCTACCCTACGAGCAGTACTTC
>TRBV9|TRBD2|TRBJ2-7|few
CASSVGGSGGFSYEQYF
TGTGCCAGCAGCGTAGGGGGTAGCGGGGGGTTCAGCTACGAGCAGTACTTC
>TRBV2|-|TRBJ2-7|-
CASSEQYEQYF
TGTGCCAGCAGTGAACAGTACGAGCAGTACTTC
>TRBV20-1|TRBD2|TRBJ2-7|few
CSAREGGGGSYEQYF
TGCAGTGCTAGAGAGGGCGGGGGAGGATCCTACGAGCAGTACTTC
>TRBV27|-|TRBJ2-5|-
CASSLSGDSQETQYF
TGTGCCAGCAGTTTATCCGGGGACTCCCAAGAGACCCAGTACTTC
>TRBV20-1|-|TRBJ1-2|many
CSANPNYGYTF
TGCAGTGCTAACCCTAACTATGGCTACACCTTC
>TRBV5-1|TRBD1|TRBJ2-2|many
CASSHRDSITGELFF
TGCGCCAGCAGCCATCGGGACAGTATCACCGGGGAGCTGTTTTTT
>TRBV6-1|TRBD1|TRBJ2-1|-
CASRETGTNEQFF
TGTGCCAGCAGGGAGACAGGGACGAATGAGCAGTTCTTC
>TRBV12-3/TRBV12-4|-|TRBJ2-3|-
CASRYGGSGDTQYF
TGTGCCAGCCGCTACGGGGGCTCGGGAGATACGCAGTATTTT
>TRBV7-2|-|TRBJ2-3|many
CASSLVTTSTDTQYF
TGTGCCAGCAGCTTAGTTACCACTAGCACAGATACGCAGTATTTT
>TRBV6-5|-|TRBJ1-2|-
CASSHNTYGYTF
TGTGCCAGCAGTCATAACACCTATGGCTACACCTTC
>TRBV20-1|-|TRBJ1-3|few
CSVRSSGNTIYF
TGCAGTGTCAGATCGAGTGGAAACACCATATATTTT
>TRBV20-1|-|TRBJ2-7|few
CASQVARTYEQYF
TGCGCCAGTCAAGTAGCGAGGACCTACGAGCAGTACTTC
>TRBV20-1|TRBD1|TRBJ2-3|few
CSARPQGAANTQYF
TGCAGTGCAAGACCTCAGGGGGCGGCTAATACGCAGTATTTT
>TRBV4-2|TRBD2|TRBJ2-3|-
CASSSYRGGGADTQYF
TGTGCCAGCAGCTCTTACCGGGGGGGCGGAGCAGATACGCAGTATTTT
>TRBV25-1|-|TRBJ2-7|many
CASSDLQGRVYEQYF
TGTGCCAGCAGTGACCTACAGGGGAGGGTCTACGAGCAGTACTTC
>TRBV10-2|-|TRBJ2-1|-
CASRTSREQFF
TGCGCCAGCAGGACTAGTAGGGAGCAGTTCTTC
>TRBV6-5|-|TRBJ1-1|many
CASSYGAGNTEAFF
TGTGCCAGCAGTTACGGGGCTGGGAACACTGAAGCTTTCTTT
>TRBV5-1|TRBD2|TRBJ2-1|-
CASSFSGSSGNEQFF
TGCGCCAGCAGCTTTAGCGGGAGTTCAGGGAATGAGCAGTTCTTC
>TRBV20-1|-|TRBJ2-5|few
CSGWANEAQYF
TGCAGTGGTTGGGCAAACGAGGCCCAGTACTTC
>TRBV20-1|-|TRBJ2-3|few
CSADGGPSTDTQYF
TGCAGTGCGGACGGGGGACCTAGCACAGATACGCAGTATTTT
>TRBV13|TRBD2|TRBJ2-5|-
CASRQAGGGETQYF
TGTGCCAGCAGACAAGCGGGAGGAGGAGAGACCCAGTACTTC
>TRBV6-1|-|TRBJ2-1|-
CASRLSWDEQFF
TGTGCCAGCAGGCTGTCCTGGGATGAGCAGTTCTTC
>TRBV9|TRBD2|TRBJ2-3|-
CASSAAVAGVRDTQYF
TGTGCCAGCAGCGCCGCGGTAGCGGGAGTCAGGGATACGCAGTATTTT
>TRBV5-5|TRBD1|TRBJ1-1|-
CAINDRGRNTEAFF
TGTGCCATCAACGACAGGGGTAGGAACACTGAAGCTTTCTTT
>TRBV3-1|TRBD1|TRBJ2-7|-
CASSQDRGTGGRYEQYF
TGTGCCAGCAGCCAAGATCGGGGGACAGGGGGTCGATACGAGCAGTACTTC
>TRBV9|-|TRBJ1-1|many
CASSVSTGANTEAFF
TGTGCCAGCAGCGTCTCGACAGGTGCTAACACTGAAGCTTTCTTT
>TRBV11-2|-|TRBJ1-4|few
CASSFFGGANEKLFF
TGTGCCAGCAGCTTCTTTGGGGGGGCTAATGAAAAACTGTTTTTT
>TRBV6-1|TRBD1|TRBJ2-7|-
CASSPHRGIPYEQYF
TGTGCCAGCAGTCCCCACAGGGGGATACCCTACGAGCAGTACTTC
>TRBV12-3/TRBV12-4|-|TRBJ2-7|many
CASISGTGGKQYF
TGTGCCAGCATCTCCGGGACGGGTGGGAAGCAGTACTTC
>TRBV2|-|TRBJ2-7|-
CAFSLRPGTAGSSYEQYF
TGTGCCTTCAGTCTACGTCCCGGGACAGCGGGGAGCTCCTACGAGCAGTACTTC
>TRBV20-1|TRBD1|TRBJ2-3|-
CSAFRRQGTDTQYF
TGCAGTGCTTTCCGGCGACAGGGGACAGATACGCAGTATTTT
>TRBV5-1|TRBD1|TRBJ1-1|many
CASSDRDRLLTEAFF
TGCGCCAGCAGCGACCGGGACAGACTCTTAACTGAAGCTTTCTTT
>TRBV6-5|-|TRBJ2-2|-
CASSYPIRGNTGELFF
TGTGCCAGCAGTTACCCGATTAGGGGGAACACCGGGGAGCTGTTTTTT
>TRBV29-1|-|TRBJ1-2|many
CSVGWDLNGEGYTF
TGCAGCGTTGGGTGGGACTTAAACGGAGAGGGCTACACCTTC
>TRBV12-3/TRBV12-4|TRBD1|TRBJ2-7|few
CASKDRAYEQYF
TGTGCCAGCAAGGACAGGGCCTACGAGCAGTACTTC
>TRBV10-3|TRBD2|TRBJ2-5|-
CAISEPGLAGPKQETQYF
TGTGCCATCAGTGAGCCGGGACTAGCGGGGCCCAAACAAGAGACCCAGTACTTC
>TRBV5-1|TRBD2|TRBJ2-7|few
CASSFRGGPEQYF
TGCGCCAGCAGCTTTCGGGGGGGCCCAGAGCAGTACTTC
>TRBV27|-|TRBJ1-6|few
CASSLVVGSPLHF
TGTGCCAGCAGTTTAGTAGTCGGTTCACCCCTCCACTTT
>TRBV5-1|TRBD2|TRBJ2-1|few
CASSLLAAGDDNEQFF
TGCGCCAGCAGCTTGCTTGCAGCGGGGGACGACAATGAGCAGTTCTTC
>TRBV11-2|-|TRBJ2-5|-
CASSFMDTILGQETQYF
TGTGCCAGCAGCTTTATGGACACCATTCTTGGACAAGAGACCCAGTACTTC
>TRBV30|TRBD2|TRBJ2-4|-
CAWSVGGVDIQYF
TGTGCCTGGAGTGTCGGGGGGGTTGACATTCAGTACTTC
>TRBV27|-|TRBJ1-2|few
CASSTSGRRARGYTF
TGTGCCAGCAGTACATCCGGACGGCGGGCGAGGGGCTACACCTTC
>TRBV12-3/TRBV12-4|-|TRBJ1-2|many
CASSPTGFGYTF
TGTGCCAGCAGTCCAACAGGGTTTGGCTACACCTTC
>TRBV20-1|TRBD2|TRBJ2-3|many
CSASGLAGVPDTQYF
TGCAGTGCTAGCGGACTAGCGGGAGTTCCAGATACGCAGTATTTT
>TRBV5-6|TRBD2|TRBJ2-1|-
CASSSGTSGRGEFF
TGTGCCAGCAGCTCCGGGACTAGCGGGAGGGGGGAGTTCTTC
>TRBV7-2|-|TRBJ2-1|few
CASSLFLGEQFF
TGTGCCAGCAGCTTATTTTTGGGCGAGCAGTTCTTC
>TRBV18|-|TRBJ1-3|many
CASSPPMSPTRGNTIYF
TGTGCCAGCTCACCACCGATGTCTCCTACTCGGGGAAACACCATATATTTT
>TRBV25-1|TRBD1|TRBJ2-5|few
CASSLMTGFEETQYF
TGTGCCAGCAGTCTTATGACAGGGTTCGAAGAGACCCAGTACTTC
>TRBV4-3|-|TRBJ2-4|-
CASSQVLGLGLPAKNIQYF
TGCGCCAGCAGCCAAGTGTTAGGTTTGGGCCTGCCGGCCAAAAACATTCAGTACTTC
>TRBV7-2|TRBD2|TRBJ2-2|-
CASSWRLAGPPGELFF
TGTGCCAGCAGCTGGAGACTAGCGGGACCCCCCGGGGAGCTGTTTTTT
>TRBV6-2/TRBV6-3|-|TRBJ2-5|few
CASSSIPVGETQYF
TGTGCCAGCAGTTCAATCCCGGTTGGGGAGACCCAGTACTTC
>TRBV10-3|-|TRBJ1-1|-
CAIKGVENTEAFF
TGTGCCATCAAGGGCGTGGAGAACACTGAAGCTTTCTTT
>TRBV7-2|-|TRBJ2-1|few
CASSLWPANYNEQFF
TGTGCCAGCAGCCTCTGGCCAGCCAACTACAATGAGCAGTTCTTC
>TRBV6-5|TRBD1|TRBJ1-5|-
CASSYKPGDRRYSNQPQHF
TGTGCCAGCAGTTATAAGCCGGGGGACAGACGCTATAGCAATCAGCCCCAGCATTTT
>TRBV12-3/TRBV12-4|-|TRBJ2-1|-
CASSFIPRSYNEQFF
TGTGCCAGCAGTTTCATCCCGAGGTCCTACAATGAGCAGTTCTTC
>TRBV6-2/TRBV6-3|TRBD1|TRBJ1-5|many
CASNLGQEYQPQHF
TGTGCCAGCAACTTGGGACAGGAGTATCAGCCCCAGCATTTT
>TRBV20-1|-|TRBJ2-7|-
CSARVQGHHEQYF
TGCAGTGCTAGAGTACAGGGTCACCACGAGCAGTACTTC
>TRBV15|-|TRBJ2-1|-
CATSRGGTTSYEQFF
TGTGCCACCAGCAGAGGAGGGACAACCAGCTATGAGCAGTTCTTC